This TCR beta chain was captured by sequencing in a study of STAT3 mutations in large granular lymphocyte leukemia. As for the study in general: Over half of T-LGLL patients had one or more immunosuppressive regimens. The study, taken as a whole, reports: At least one immunodominant TCR beta clonotype appeared in every T-cell large granular lymphocyte leukemia patient. In about 30% of the 18 patients, new TCR clonotypes emerged after therapy.

A note on this clone: Antigen unknown.

The table came from immunoSEQ multiplex PCR; TCRdb's copy has only in-frame clones and leaves some out. This sample has around 6,600 clones, with 45% to 60% found just once. The CDR3 totals 15 residues. Germline CDR1 reads SEHNR; CDR2 reads FQNEAQ (reference sequence). Trimming took 1 base from V and 4 from J, leaving 13 bases between them. V gene TRBV7-9 combines with J gene TRBJ2-5; no clear D. This clonotype was sampled from a boy aged 5-17 years with T-cell large granular lymphocyte leukemia. Some clones in this sample may be carry-over from other donors' samples. The source material was peripheral blood mononuclear cells. The CDR3 DNA is TGTGCCAGCAGCTTAGTCTTGGGTCTGGCAGAGACCCAGTACTTC. Amino acid sequence: CASSLVLGLAETQYF.